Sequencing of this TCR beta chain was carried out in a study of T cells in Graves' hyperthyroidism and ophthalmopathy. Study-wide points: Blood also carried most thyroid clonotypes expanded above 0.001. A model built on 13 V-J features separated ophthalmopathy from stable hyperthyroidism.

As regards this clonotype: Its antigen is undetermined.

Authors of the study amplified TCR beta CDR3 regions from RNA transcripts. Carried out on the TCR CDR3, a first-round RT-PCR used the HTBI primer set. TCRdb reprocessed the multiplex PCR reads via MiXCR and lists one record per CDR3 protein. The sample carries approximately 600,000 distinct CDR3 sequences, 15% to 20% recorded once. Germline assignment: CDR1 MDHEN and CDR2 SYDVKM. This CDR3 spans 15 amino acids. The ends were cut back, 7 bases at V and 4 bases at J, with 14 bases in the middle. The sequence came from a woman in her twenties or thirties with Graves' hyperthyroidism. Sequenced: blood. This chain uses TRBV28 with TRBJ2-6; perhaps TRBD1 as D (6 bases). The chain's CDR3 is CASMYRGSGANVLTF. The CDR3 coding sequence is TGTGCCAGCATGTATAGGGGGTCCGGGGCCAACGTCCTGACTTTC.